A selection of T cell receptor beta chains follows, all from one sample in a study of identical twins. MiXCR was run by TCRdb on the 5' RACE reads, yielding one entry per CDR3 protein. The sample carries fewer than 900,000 distinct CDR3 sequences, less than 25% recorded once. This sample also belongs to another study, concerning T cells expressing NK-cell markers.

Sample: PBMCs. The source of these receptors is a woman between 18 and 29 years old in good health. The CDR3 runs from the conserved cysteine through the conserved F or W.

CDR3,V
CASSARSGEKLFF,TRBV9
CSARSPGRAETQYF,TRBV20-1
CSASGRGQGNEQFF,TRBV20-1
CASSVGVRTGRNEQFF,TRBV9
CASSLSPGQTEQYF,TRBV28
CASSPTLAGGPGELFF,TRBV12-3/TRBV12-4
CASSVWGANEQFF,TRBV9
CSVVGSGGETQYF,TRBV29-1
CSAPGTLYGYTF,TRBV20-1
CASSPLRGLGESWEQFF,TRBV7-7
CASSLELGVSTEAFF,TRBV12-3/TRBV12-4
CSVEDREGTGDLQETQYF,TRBV29-1
CASSLGRGLQMNTGELFF,TRBV5-1
CASRQDSEAFF,TRBV5-1
CASSLTRLGDTGELFF,TRBV7-6
CASRKTASDTQYF,TRBV12-3/TRBV12-4
CSARDRNRVDGYTF,TRBV20-1
CAIREGNQPQHF,TRBV10-3
CASSALPGETQYF,TRBV12-3/TRBV12-4
CASSPDRDAYEQYF,TRBV7-9
CASSSPGGRSYEQYF,TRBV12-3/TRBV12-4
CASSYQGAGGSEQFF,TRBV6-5
CATSRPPGQPQHF,TRBV15
CAISPPVAGGINNEQFF,TRBV4-2
CSGDGGRGYTF,TRBV29-1
CASSRRGTSGGILEQFF,TRBV6-2/TRBV6-3
CASSLGGSEAFF,TRBV7-9
CASSSGGLSYNEQFF,TRBV12-3/TRBV12-4